This T cell receptor (beta chain) was retrieved from a study of early T cells in non-severe SARS-CoV-2 infection. Overall study context: Investigators sequenced bulk RNA drawn from unsorted whole blood, and chains remained unpaired. General study results and limits: Clonotype matching in VDJdb favored anti-spike CD8 responses and did not capture private and CD4 specificities.

Researchers tagged individual cDNA molecules with unique molecular identifiers. TCRdb passed the 5' RACE reads through MiXCR, listing each CDR3 protein once. The sample contains roughly 53,000 distinct CDR3 sequences, 10% to 15% of which appear only once. This CDR3 has 15 amino acids. The germline V gene encodes CDR1 LNHNV and CDR2 YYDKDF (reference sequence). The V gene end was trimmed by 2 bases and the J gene end by 7 bases; junction bases not matched to a gene: 7. This clonotype was found a few times. The target antigen is unknown. This TCR was recovered from an adult who was a healthcare worker with PCR-confirmed SARS-CoV-2 infection or an uninfected control (not recorded which). The rearrangement links TRBV15 to TRBJ1-3; 8 bases align to TRBD1. The source material was whole blood, sampled at baseline. The CDR3 DNA follows: TGTGCCACCAGCAGAAGCGGACAGGGTATCAACACCATATATTTT. Translation gives CATSRSGQGINTIYF.